This T cell receptor (beta chain) was observed in a study of cytomegalovirus exposure and HLA in healthy donors. General study findings and limits: A later analysis linked 15,000 to 20,000 TCR beta sequences to HLA alleles at 0.05 false discovery rate. Earlier results showed most TCR beta V segments being productive about 87% or about 30% of the time.

With regard to this clone: Its specificity is not known.

13 Jbeta primers and 60 Vbeta primers were used for the PCR. As handled by the study authors: Approximately 11 million of 75 million to 85 million unique TCR beta chains were shared, per a later count. Assay used: immunoSEQ multiplex PCR; TCRdb lists only in-frame clones, some missing. That table supplies the V and J calls and clone size; D and trimming were determined from the DNA. The sample holds about 150,000 clones, roughly 80% seen once. These donors counted as nominally healthy when sampled, but unrecorded immune exposures were likely. Germline V lookup: CDR1 LNHDA, CDR2 SQIVND (reference sequence). V gave up 8 bases and J gave up 4 bases; unmatched junction bases: 9. The CDR3 has 14 residues.

The J gene is TRBJ2-5, the V gene TRBV19, with TRBD1 matching over 8 bases. The receptor comes from a man aged 45-65 years in good health and CMV-seropositive. The sample was PBMCs. CDR3 in amino acids: CASQPSRGRETQYF. The CDR3 DNA is TGTGCCAGTCAGCCCTCCAGGGGGCGAGAGACCCAGTACTTC.